The 8 T cell receptor beta chains listed next were all sequenced from one sample in a study of blood T cell repertoires in COVID-19. TCRdb's copy holds only in-frame clones and misses some; the assay was immunoSEQ multiplex PCR. The sample lists 300,000 to 450,000 clones; about 90% were seen once. The sequencing input was PBMCs or T cells enriched from blood (not recorded which). All receptors derive from a woman in her 30s who had recovered from COVID-19.

The chain combines TRBV3-1 (or the pseudogene TRBV3-2) with TRBJ2-7; a possible D gene is TRBD2 (5 bases). Trimming removed 3 bases from V and 3 bases from J, with 6 bases in between. Germline CDR1 reads LGHDT; CDR2 reads YNNKEL (reference sequence). The CDR3 contains 12 residues. As DNA, the CDR3 is TGTGCCAGCAGCCACCGGGGCTACGAGCAGTACTTC. It codes for CASSHRGYEQYF.

The rearrangement uses TRBV3-1 (or the pseudogene TRBV3-2) and TRBJ2-3, with TRBD2 identical over 7 bases. V was clipped by 6 bases and J by 0 bases; unmatched bases: 6. Germline CDR1 reads LGHDT; CDR2 reads YNNKEL (reference sequence). The CDR3 is 15 amino acids. The CDR3 spells CASSPSGVSTDTQYF. The CDR3 DNA reads TGTGCCAGCAGTCCGAGCGGGGTGAGCACAGATACGCAGTATTTT.

This rearrangement joins TRBV3-1 (or the pseudogene TRBV3-2) to TRBJ2-5; D is possibly TRBD2 (7 bases). Trimming took off 5 bases at V and 4 bases at J, with 23 bases between the two ends. Germline CDR1 reads LGHDT; CDR2 reads YNNKEL (reference sequence). The length of the CDR3 is 17 residues. CDR3: CASSDPRGAESPETQYF. In DNA form, the CDR3 reads TGTGCCAGCAGCGATCCACGGGGGGCCGAATCTCCAGAGACCCAGTACTTC.

The chain combines TRBV7-2 with TRBJ1-6; possible D gene TRBD1, 5 bases. The V end was cut by 5 bases, the J end by 0 bases, with 20 bases between. The CDR3 sequence is 19 residues long. Germline lookup yields CDR1 SGHTA and CDR2 FQGNSA. The DNA for the CDR3 is TGTGCCAGCAGCGCGTTAGGTGGGGCGCAGAGCTCCTATAATTCACCCCTCCACTTT. It encodes CASSALGGAQSSYNSPLHF. Filled out from reference TRBV7-2 and TRBJ1-6, the complete variable domain reads GAGVSQSPSNKVTEKGKDVELRCDPISGHTALYWYRQSLGQGLEFLIYFQGNSAPDKSGLPSDRFSAERTGGSVSTLTIQRTQQEDSAVYLCASSALGGAQSSYNSPLHFGNGTRLTVT.

The V call is TRBV10-3, the J call TRBJ2-3; D is unresolved. Trimming removed 8 bases at V and 0 bases at J, with 6 bases between. Germline lookup yields CDR1 ENHRY and CDR2 SYGVKD. The CDR3 totals 12 residues. The CDR3 region is CAIGGSTDTQYF. The CDR3 region has the DNA TGTGCCATCGGCGGAAGCACAGATACGCAGTATTTT.

The chain carries TRBV6-1 and TRBJ2-7; maybe TRBD2 (7 bases). This CDR3 comprises 14 residues. In germline, CDR1 is MNHNS, CDR2 SASEGT. The V end lost 1 base, the J end lost 5 bases, and 12 bases lay between the germline ends. CDR3 in amino acids: CASSEGGGSDEQYF. DNA for the CDR3: TGTGCCAGCAGTGAAGGGGGGGGCTCAGACGAGCAGTACTTC.

V is TRBV7-6 and J is TRBJ2-1; the D gene is possibly TRBD1 (5 bases). There are 13 residues in the CDR3. Per the germline V gene, CDR1 is SGHVS and CDR2 is FNYEAQ. V was cut by 3 bases and J by 4 bases, with 7 bases left in between. CDR3 bases: TGTGCCAGCAGCTTTGGGGCATACAATGAGCAGTTCTTC. Amino acid sequence: CASSFGAYNEQFF.

V gene TRBV10-3 combines with J gene TRBJ2-3; 11 nucleotides match TRBD2. CDR1 is ENHRY and CDR2 is SYGVKD in the germline V gene. V shed 7 bases and J 4 bases; nucleotides not matched to a gene: 10. CDR3 length: 16 amino acids. The CDR3 loop reads CAITANLAGGADTQYF. The CDR3 DNA sequence: TGTGCCATCACCGCAAACCTAGCGGGGGGAGCAGATACGCAGTATTTT.